This is a list of T cell receptor beta chains from one sample in a study of OX40 agonist ivuxolimab in advanced cancers. The repertoire was sequenced with immunoSEQ multiplex PCR; TCRdb's copy has only in-frame clones and lacks some. The data contain some 64,000 clones, around 89% of them singletons. The sample in question was CD4+ or CD8+ T cells sorted from blood, obtained in a trial of the OX40 agonist ivuxolimab. Receptor source: an adult with an advanced solid tumor such as melanoma, head and neck, liver or kidney cancer. Each CDR3 is given with its conserved first and last residue. The D gene is left open where the match is weak. Only some rows state a clone size, as once, few, many or a class for expanded clones.

CDR3: CASSLDDYNEQFF
DNA: TGTGCTAGCAGCTTAGACGACTACAATGAGCAGTTCTTC
size: .
J: TRBJ2-1
D: .
V: TRBV7-7

CDR3: CASSWGLAGSYEQYF
DNA: TGTGCCAGCAGCTGGGGACTAGCGGGCTCCTACGAGCAGTACTTC
size: .
J: TRBJ2-7
D: TRBD2
V: TRBV5-8

CDR3: CASSATLGGAGIDGYTF
DNA: TGTGCCAGCAGCGCAACCTTGGGGGGGGCGGGTATAGATGGCTACACCTTC
size: .
J: TRBJ1-2
D: .
V: TRBV7-2

CDR3: CASSQDLPVPSNYGYTF
DNA: TGTGCCAGCAGCCAAGATCTCCCCGTACCGAGTAACTATGGCTACACCTTC
size: .
J: TRBJ1-2
D: .
V: TRBV7-9

CDR3: CASSEVTGFRFPETQYF
DNA: TGTGCCAGCAGTGAAGTCACAGGATTTCGGTTCCCAGAGACCCAGTACTTC
size: .
J: TRBJ2-5
D: .
V: TRBV6-1

CDR3: CASSSNRDRIYNEQFF
DNA: TGCGCCAGCAGCTCTAACCGGGACAGAATATACAATGAGCAGTTCTTC
size: .
J: TRBJ2-1
D: TRBD1
V: TRBV5-1

CDR3: CASGRGRKTQYF
DNA: TGTGCCAGCGGCAGGGGGCGAAAGACCCAGTACTTC
size: once
J: TRBJ2-5
D: TRBD1
V: TRBV5-6

CDR3: CASSGRGISWGYNEQFF
DNA: TGTGCCAGCAGCGGACGCGGGATCTCCTGGGGCTACAATGAGCAGTTCTTC
size: .
J: TRBJ2-1
D: .
V: TRBV7-9

CDR3: CASSERGLAVYEQYF
DNA: TGCGCCAGCAGTGAGCGGGGACTAGCAGTCTACGAGCAGTACTTC
size: .
J: TRBJ2-7
D: TRBD2
V: TRBV10-2

CDR3: CASRKWVSGGYTF
DNA: TGTGCCAGCAGGAAGTGGGTGAGTGGAGGCTACACCTTC
size: .
J: TRBJ1-2
D: .
V: TRBV28

CDR3: CASSLTSGTSTDTQYF
DNA: TGCGCCAGCAGTCTGACTAGCGGGACTAGCACAGATACGCAGTATTTT
size: .
J: TRBJ2-3
D: TRBD2
V: TRBV10-1

CDR3: CASSGDRERGIDTQYF
DNA: TGTGCCAGCAGTGGGGACAGGGAACGGGGGATAGATACGCAGTATTTT
size: .
J: TRBJ2-3
D: TRBD1
V: TRBV6-1

CDR3: CASADRGLSEKLFF
DNA: TGTGCCAGTGCGGACAGGGGGTTGAGTGAAAAACTGTTTTTT
size: .
J: TRBJ1-4
D: TRBD1
V: TRBV19

CDR3: CASSFGARDQPQHF
DNA: TGTGCCAGCAGCTTCGGGGCCCGGGATCAGCCCCAGCATTTT
size: .
J: TRBJ1-5
D: .
V: TRBV5-5

CDR3: CASTQGRNGYTF
DNA: TGTGCCAGCACCCAGGGGCGGAATGGCTACACCTTC
size: .
J: TRBJ1-2
D: .
V: TRBV6-1

CDR3: CASSQVRGSKGETQYF
DNA: TGCGCCAGCAGCCAAGTTCGCGGGAGTAAAGGGGAGACCCAGTACTTC
size: .
J: TRBJ2-5
D: TRBD2
V: TRBV4-1

CDR3: CASRGEAGFTDTQYF
DNA: TGTGCCAGCAGGGGGGAGGCGGGATTCACAGATACGCAGTATTTT
size: .
J: TRBJ2-3
D: .
V: TRBV28

CDR3: CASSWGLNTEAFF
DNA: TGTGCCAGCAGCTGGGGGCTGAACACTGAAGCTTTCTTT
size: .
J: TRBJ1-1
D: .
V: TRBV5-5

CDR3: CASSPVPGTSGTSSYNEQFF
DNA: TGTGCCAGCTCACCAGTTCCCGGGACTAGCGGGACGAGCTCCTACAATGAGCAGTTCTTC
size: .
J: TRBJ2-1
D: TRBD2
V: TRBV18

CDR3: CASSPGTGIRDYGYTF
DNA: TGTGCCAGCTCACCCGGGACAGGGATCCGTGACTATGGCTACACCTTC
size: .
J: TRBJ1-2
D: TRBD1
V: TRBV18